The 16 T cell receptor beta chains presented below share a single source sample, sequenced in a study of B cell selection in AIRE deficiency. Sorting defined conventional CD4 T cells as CD4+CD127+. Profiling relied on immunoSEQ multiplex PCR, and the TCRdb table lists in-frame clones only, not all of them. The sample gives under 30,000 clones, approximately 96% of which show up once; about 0.2% is in the top ten. The sample consisted of conventional CD4+ T cells sorted from PBMCs. Receptors originate from a human donor with AIRE deficiency.

The chain couples TRBV6-6 to TRBJ2-1; D assignment may be TRBD1 or TRBD2 (5 bases each). Trimming shortened V by 8 bases and J by 4 bases, and 21 bases separated the two germline ends. There are 16 residues in the CDR3. Germline CDR1 and CDR2: MNHNY and SVGAGI (reference sequence). This CDR3 is CASHPGLADRYNEQFF. For the CDR3, the DNA is TGTGCCAGCCATCCGGGGCTGGCGGACCGATACAATGAGCAGTTCTTC.

The CDR3 region is CASSPGQGSEKLFF. DNA of the CDR3: TGTGCCAGCTCACCCGGACAGGGGAGTGAAAAACTGTTTTTT. The chain joins TRBV18 to TRBJ1-4; the match to TRBD1 covers 9 bases. Germline values: CDR1 KGHSH, CDR2 LQKENI. The trim removed 3 bases at V and 7 bases at J, leaving 3 bases unmatched. The CDR3 sequence is 14 residues long.

This clone was counted once. The J gene is TRBJ1-1, the V gene TRBV28, with a weak D call TRBD1 (6 bases). There are 16 residues in the CDR3. The germline V gene encodes CDR1 MDHEN and CDR2 SYDVKM. The germline V and J ends were trimmed by 4 bases and 5 bases, with 20 bases remaining between them. The CDR3: CASSSATGGSVTEAFF. CDR3 nucleotide sequence: TGTGCCAGCAGTTCGGCGACGGGGGGCTCGGTGACTGAAGCTTTCTTT.

The chain carries TRBV6-4 and TRBJ2-7; D may match TRBD1 or TRBD2 (5 bases each). V lost 6 bases and J lost 1, with 10 bases in between. Per germline, CDR1 MRHNA and CDR2 SNTAGT. The CDR3 contains 13 residues. The CDR3 DNA reads as TGTGCCAGCAGCCGGGGCCCTTCCTACGAGCAGTACTTC. As protein: CASSRGPSYEQYF.

V and J are TRBV6-5 and TRBJ2-7; 11 bases align to TRBD1. Germline V CDR1 and CDR2: MNHEY, SVGAGI. The CDR3 loop spans 15 amino acids. V was clipped by 6 bases and J by 8 bases; unmatched bases: 12. CDR3 DNA sequence: TGTGCCAGCAGCCCCGTGGGACAGGGGGTGGTACAGCAGTACTTC. The encoded protein is CASSPVGQGVVQQYF.

This chain connects TRBV11-3 to TRBJ2-5; 14 bases agree with TRBD2. The CDR3 is 16 amino acids. Trimming at V came to 4 bases and at J to 0 bases, leaving 1 base not matched to a gene. CDR1 is SGHNT, CDR2 YENEEA, per germline. CDR3 in DNA: TGTGCCAGCAGCTCGGGACTAGCGGGGGACCAAGAGACCCAGTACTTC. It encodes CASSSGLAGDQETQYF.

V and J are TRBV7-6 and TRBJ2-6; 13 bases agree with TRBD2. J gave up 2 bases and V 5 bases, and 3 bases lay outside the gene matches. The CDR3 contains 17 residues. Germline V gene lookup returns CDR1 SGHVS and CDR2 FNYEAQ. CDR3 DNA sequence: TGTGCCAGCAGCCCCGGACTAGCGGGAGCTGGGGCCAACGTCCTGACTTTC. This translates into CASSPGLAGAGANVLTF.

This chain links TRBV6-5 with TRBJ1-2; TRBD1 is a possible D gene (5 bases). Germline V gene data show CDR1 as MNHEY and CDR2 as SVGAGI. Trimming took off 6 bases at V and 8 bases at J, with 13 bases between the two ends. The CDR3 has 12 residues. CDR3 coding DNA: TGTGCCAGCAGAGACGGGACGGGAGGCTACACCTTC. Amino acid sequence: CASRDGTGGYTF.

The CDR3 bases are TGTGCCACCGGGACCCACACCGGGGAGCTGTTTTTT. Residues: CATGTHTGELFF. The chain employs TRBV15 and TRBJ2-2; D assignment may be TRBD1 or TRBD2 (5 bases each). The CDR3 is 12 amino acids. The germline V gene encodes CDR1 LNHNV and CDR2 YYDKDF (reference sequence). The ends were cut back, 8 bases at V and 3 bases at J, with 7 bases in the middle.

This clone was seen a single time. V and J are TRBV7-2 and TRBJ1-1; TRBD1 is a possible D gene (6 bases). The germline V gene encodes CDR1 SGHTA and CDR2 FQGNSA. The CDR3 runs 14 residues. V lost 3 bases and J 5 bases, leaving 13 bases between the germline ends. CDR3 residues: CASSFRGGWTEAFF. The CDR3 region has the DNA TGTGCCAGCAGCTTCAGGGGAGGTTGGACTGAAGCTTTCTTT.

This chain connects TRBV4-1 to TRBJ1-2; D not resolved. The CDR3 has 15 residues. CDR1 and CDR2 (germline): MGHRA, YSYEKL. V shed 0 bases and J shed 4 bases, with 12 bases lying between them. The CDR3 nucleotides are TGCGCCAGCAGCCAAGATTTTTCAGGTTCCTATGGCTACACCTTC. It translates to CASSQDFSGSYGYTF.

The chain joins TRBV5-1 to TRBJ2-3, with 11 bases that match TRBD2. The CDR3 runs 15 residues. With V trimmed by 2 bases and J by 5 bases, 4 bases remained unmatched. Germline V lookup: CDR1 SGHRS, CDR2 YFSETQ. CDR3 sequence (DNA): TGCGCCAGCAGCTTCCGTGGGACTAGCGGAGATACGCAGTATTTT. Amino acid sequence: CASSFRGTSGDTQYF.

V usage is TRBV7-2 and J usage is TRBJ2-7; D remains unclear. The ends were cut back, 5 bases at V and 4 bases at J, with 18 bases in the middle. The CDR3 sequence is 15 residues long. The germline gives CDR1 SGHTA, CDR2 FQGNSA. The CDR3 region has the DNA TGTGCCAGCAGCCGGAGTGATTCAGTGTCTTACGAGCAGTACTTC. It specifies CASSRSDSVSYEQYF.

For the CDR3, the DNA is TGTGCCAGCAGTCGATACATGGGCCTGAACACTGAAGCTTTCTTT. Translating it yields CASSRYMGLNTEAFF. The chain is built from TRBV28 and TRBJ1-1; unclear D gene. Germline lookup yields CDR1 MDHEN and CDR2 SYDVKM. Between the trimmed V and J ends, which lost 5 bases and 0 bases, there was a span of 13 bases. The CDR3 extends over 15 amino acids.

This chain connects TRBV4-3 to TRBJ2-3; TRBD2 might be the D (6 bases). Germline V gene data show CDR1 as LGHNA and CDR2 as YSLEER. Trimming removed 0 bases from V and 4 bases from J, with 20 bases in between. The CDR3 contains 18 residues. CDR3 DNA sequence: TGCGCCAGCAGCCAAGATCTGTGGAGCGGGTCGGTCGCAGATACGCAGTATTTT. As protein: CASSQDLWSGSVADTQYF.

The chain has TRBV6-1 and TRBJ1-6, with 11 bases that match TRBD1. Germline V gene data show CDR1 as MNHNS and CDR2 as SASEGT. With 3 bases clipped from V and 13 bases from J, the junction kept 5 bases outside the gene matches. CDR3 size: 14 residues. CDR3 sequence reads: CASSDGTGGVPLHF. In DNA, the CDR3 is TGTGCCAGCAGTGACGGGACAGGGGGGGTCCCCCTCCACTTT.